Below, one TCR beta chain is given with its context. Its target is not known. CDR1 and CDR2 (germline): LGHNT, FRNRAP. The CDR3 length is 16 residues. With 4 bases clipped from V and 7 bases from J, the junction kept 12 bases outside the gene matches. Using immunoSEQ multiplex PCR, the repertoire was profiled, and TCRdb retains in-frame clones only, with some absent. The repertoire includes around 88,000 clones, around 90% of them detected once, and around 5.5% sits in the top ten. This specimen comes from a study of T cell responses to AZD1222 COVID-19 vaccine. Overall study context: Second doses at about 4 or about 12 weeks were pooled. Study-wide points: A mostly white British donor set with more females was recruited, and clonal diversity was possibly underestimated. Only six AZD1222 recipients tested seropositive at baseline.

The chain combines TRBV12-5 with TRBJ2-2; 7 nucleotides match TRBD2. This clonotype originated in an adult in good health. Here the sequenced sample was peripheral blood, taken on day 0 of AZD1222 vaccination. This CDR3 is CASGWAIREDVGELFF. The CDR3 DNA sequence: TGTGCTAGTGGTTGGGCTATTCGGGAGGACGTCGGGGAGCTGTTTTTT.